This T cell receptor (beta chain) is from a study of cytomegalovirus exposure and HLA in healthy donors. Study at large: The early release's HLA-typed donors yielded about 85 million unique TCRs.

PCR primers comprised 60 Vbeta and 13 Jbeta primers. Data came from immunoSEQ multiplex PCR; TCRdb stores just in-frame clones and leaves some out. The sample carries 150,000 to 180,000 clones, 80% recorded once. V trimming: 6 bases; J trimming: 0 bases; junction bases outside the gene matches: 7. CDR1 is SEHNR, CDR2 FQNEAQ, per germline (reference sequence). This CDR3 contains 17 residues. The TCR comes from a woman aged 40 to 49 in good health and CMV-seropositive. This chain links TRBV7-9 with TRBJ2-6; 8 nucleotides match TRBD1. What was sequenced was PBMCs. For the CDR3, the DNA is TGTGCCAGCAGGTACAGGGGGAGCGGCTCTGGGGCCAACGTCCTGACTTTC. It encodes CASRYRGSGSGANVLTF.